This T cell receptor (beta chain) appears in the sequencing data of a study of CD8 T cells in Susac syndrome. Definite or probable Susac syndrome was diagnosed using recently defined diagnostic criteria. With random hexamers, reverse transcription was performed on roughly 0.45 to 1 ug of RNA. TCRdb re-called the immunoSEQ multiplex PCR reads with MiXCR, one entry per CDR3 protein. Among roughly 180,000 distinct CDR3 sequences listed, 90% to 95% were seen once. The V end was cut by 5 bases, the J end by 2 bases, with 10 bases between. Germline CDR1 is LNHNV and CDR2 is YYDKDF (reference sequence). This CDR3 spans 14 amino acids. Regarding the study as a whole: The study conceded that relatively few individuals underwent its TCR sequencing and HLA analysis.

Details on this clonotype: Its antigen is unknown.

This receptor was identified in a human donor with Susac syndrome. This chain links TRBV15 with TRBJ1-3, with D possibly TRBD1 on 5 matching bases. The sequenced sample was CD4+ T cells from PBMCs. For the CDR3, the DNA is TGTGCCACCAGCCCCCGGGACCCTGGAAACACCATATATTTT. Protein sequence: CATSPRDPGNTIYF.